This TCR beta chain stems from a study of shared clonotypes between healthy human individuals. As for this clone: Its antigen remains unknown.

CD8 cells classed as naive were CD45RO-negative and positively selected for CCR7, excluding terminally differentiated effector memory CD45RA+ cells. Notes on the study in general: Richness estimates generally favored naive over memory subsets. Sampling involved blood alone; tissue repertoires likely differ. Among a few donors, approximately 5% of naive CD4 clonotypes were found in common.

The ends were cut back, 5 bases at V and 0 bases at J, with 14 bases in the middle. This CDR3 is built from 17 residues. Germline CDR1 is MGHRA and CDR2 is YSYEKL. Using immunoSEQ multiplex PCR, the repertoire was profiled, and TCRdb retains in-frame clones only, with some absent. The sample yields around 1,900,000 clones, 90% to 95% seen once. The sequence was obtained from a man younger than 35 in good health. Some clones in this sample may be carry-over from other donors' samples. The chain recombines TRBV4-1 with TRBJ2-6, with D perhaps matching TRBD1 or TRBD2 (5 bases each). The source material was naive CD8+ T cells from PBMCs. The CDR3 here is CASSAGWGSSGANVLTF. CDR3 in DNA: TGCGCCAGCAGCGCCGGATGGGGGAGCTCTGGGGCCAACGTCCTGACTTTC.